This is a list of T cell receptor beta chains from one sample in a study of T cells after posttransplantation cyclophosphamide. Libraries were prepared by immunoSEQ multiplex PCR; TCRdb keeps only in-frame clonotypes and omits some of them. The profile covers about 39,000 clones, none occurring a single time. Sequencing input: PBMCs. Receptors were obtained from a woman in her forties or fifties in good health and a related stem cell transplant donor. Both conserved end residues are part of each CDR3. Each record gives: D gene, V gene, CDR3 protein. A D gene is named only where the DNA matches it firmly.

TRBD1	TRBV9	CASSSRTGLAGEKLFF
TRBD1	TRBV28	CASSSAETKQGIRRETQYF
.	TRBV9	CASKPGVSGNTIYF
.	TRBV7-2	CASSLRGGSGNQPQHF
.	TRBV14	CASSQGAGASSYEQYF
.	TRBV23-1	CASLNRKPNTGELFF
.	TRBV7-2	CASSLAGGRVTDTQYF
TRBD2	TRBV5-1	CASRTSGGVIWNEQFF
.	TRBV11-3	CASSLGEGAEAFF
TRBD1	TRBV4-1	CASSHPDRPNYEQYF
.	TRBV7-9	CASTETGVNEKLFF
TRBD1	TRBV7-9	CASSPGQTIGEQYF
TRBD1	TRBV6-6	CASRGTGPLHEQYF
.	TRBV5-1	CASREGGASTDTQYF
.	TRBV11-3	CASSLDSLLGGDTEAFF
.	TRBV28	CATNRGSQPQHF
.	TRBV19	CASSTRQGLNYGYTF
.	TRBV28	CASSLDWLSYEQYF
.	TRBV6-4	CASSHPVGGELTYGYTF
.	TRBV2	CASSRGPYTQYF
.	TRBV6-9	CASSSTIDGELFF
.	TRBV9	CASSVGGFGGEAFF
.	TRBV14	CASSQKRGNTDTQYF
.	TRBV6-5	CASSPVGRDEKLFF
.	TRBV5-1	CASSPRENTEAFF
TRBD1	TRBV19	CASSIVPGQGPGYTF
TRBD2	TRBV6-4	CASSASGSTDTQYF
.	TRBV4-1	CASSPSGVVRSDQPQHF
.	TRBV11-2	CASSSITDSYEQYF
TRBD2	TRBV2	CASSYRGLVYEQYF
.	TRBV30	CACTLGSGWPTDTQYF
.	TRBV5-1	CASSFTGNTEAFF
TRBD1	TRBV2	CASTGTVNSYEQYF
.	TRBV19	CASSSGLGSNEQFF
TRBD1	TRBV28	CASTPGGSYNEQFF
TRBD1	TRBV5-1	CASSPGGQGGYNSPLHF
.	TRBV30	CAWTGSANYGYTF
.	TRBV7-2	CASSPQGLRIGPQHF
TRBD1	TRBV5-1	CASSSGTGGNTIYF
.	TRBV28	CASRRGGGNTIYF
TRBD1	TRBV9	CASSVGQASYEQYF
.	TRBV28	CATRGTSGQPQHF
TRBD1	TRBV2	CASSGRQGASNQPQHF
.	TRBV11-2	CASSPRGAGTDTQYF
.	TRBV6-1	CASIPSGYDEQYF
TRBD1	TRBV18	CASSPINPGLMTGITYGYTF
.	TRBV5-1	CASSGLSGQHYEQFF
TRBD1	TRBV5-8	CASSWGQGGYEQYF
.	TRBV21-1	CASSRLSSDTQYF
.	TRBV9	CASSVGAGTQETQYF
TRBD2	TRBV28	CASTGGRETQYF
TRBD1	TRBV4-3	CASSQDRGIDEQYF
TRBD1	TRBV7-6	CASSFSGDRGGEKLFF
TRBD1	TRBV7-2	CASSFRQGAGTGELFF